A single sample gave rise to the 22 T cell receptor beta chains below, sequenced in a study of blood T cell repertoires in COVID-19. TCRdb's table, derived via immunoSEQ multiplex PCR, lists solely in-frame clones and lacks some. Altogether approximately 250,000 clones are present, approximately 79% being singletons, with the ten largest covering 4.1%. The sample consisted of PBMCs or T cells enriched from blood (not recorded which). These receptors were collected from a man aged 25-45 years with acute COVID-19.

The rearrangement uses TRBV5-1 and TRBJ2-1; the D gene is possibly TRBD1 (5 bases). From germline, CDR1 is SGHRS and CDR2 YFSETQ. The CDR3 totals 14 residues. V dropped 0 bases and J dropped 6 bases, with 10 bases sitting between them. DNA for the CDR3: TGCGCCAGCAGCTTGGAACAGGTGGGCAATGAGCAGTTCTTC. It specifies CASSLEQVGNEQFF.

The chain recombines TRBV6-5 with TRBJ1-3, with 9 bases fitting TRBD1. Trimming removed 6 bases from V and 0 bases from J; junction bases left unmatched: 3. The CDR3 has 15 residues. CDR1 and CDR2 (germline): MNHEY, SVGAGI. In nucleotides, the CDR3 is TGTGCCAGCAGGCGGGACAGGGACTCTGGAAACACCATATATTTT. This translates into CASRRDRDSGNTIYF.

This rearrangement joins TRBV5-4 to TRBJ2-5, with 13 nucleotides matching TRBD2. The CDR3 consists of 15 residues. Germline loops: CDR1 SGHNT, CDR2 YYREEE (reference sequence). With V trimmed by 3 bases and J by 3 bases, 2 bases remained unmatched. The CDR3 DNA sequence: TGTGCCAGCAGCTCTGGACTAGCGGGAGAAGAGACCCAGTACTTC. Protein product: CASSSGLAGEETQYF.

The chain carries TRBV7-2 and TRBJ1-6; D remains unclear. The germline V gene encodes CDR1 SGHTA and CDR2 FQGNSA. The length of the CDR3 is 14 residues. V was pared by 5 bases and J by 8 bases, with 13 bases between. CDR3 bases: TGTGCCAGCAGCCCGCCGGGAAGGTATTCACCCCTCCACTTT. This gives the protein CASSPPGRYSPLHF.

The CDR3 nucleotides are TGTGCCAGCAGTGATCACTCCAGCACAGATACGCAGTATTTT. Protein sequence: CASSDHSSTDTQYF. The rearrangement uses TRBV6-1 and TRBJ2-3; D uncertain. The germline V gene encodes CDR1 MNHNS and CDR2 SASEGT. The germline V and J ends were trimmed by 3 bases and 0 bases, with 7 bases remaining between them. The CDR3 has 14 residues.

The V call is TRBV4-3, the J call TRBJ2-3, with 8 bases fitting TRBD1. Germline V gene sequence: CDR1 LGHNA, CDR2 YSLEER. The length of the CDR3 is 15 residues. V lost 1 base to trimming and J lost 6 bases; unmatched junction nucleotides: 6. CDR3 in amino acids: CASSQGQGAGDTQYF. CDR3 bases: TGCGCCAGCAGCCAAGGGCAGGGGGCCGGGGATACGCAGTATTTT.

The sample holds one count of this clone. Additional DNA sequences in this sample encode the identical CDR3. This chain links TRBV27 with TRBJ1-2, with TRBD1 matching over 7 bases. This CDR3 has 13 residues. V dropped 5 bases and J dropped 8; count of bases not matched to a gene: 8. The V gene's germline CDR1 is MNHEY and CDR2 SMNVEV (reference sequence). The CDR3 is CASSLWTGDGYTF. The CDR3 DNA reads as TGTGCCAGCAGTCTATGGACAGGAGACGGCTACACCTTC.

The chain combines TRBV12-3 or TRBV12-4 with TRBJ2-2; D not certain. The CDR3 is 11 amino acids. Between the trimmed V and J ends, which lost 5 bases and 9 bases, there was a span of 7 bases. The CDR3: CASSAQRELFF. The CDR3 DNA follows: TGTGCCAGCAGTGCTCAGAGGGAGCTGTTTTTT.

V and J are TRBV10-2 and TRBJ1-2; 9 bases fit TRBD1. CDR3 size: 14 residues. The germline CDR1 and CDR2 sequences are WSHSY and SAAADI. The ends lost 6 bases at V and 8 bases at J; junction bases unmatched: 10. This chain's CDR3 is CASSHTGGAGGYTF. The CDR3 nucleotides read TGCGCCAGCAGCCATACAGGGGGCGCGGGAGGCTACACCTTC.

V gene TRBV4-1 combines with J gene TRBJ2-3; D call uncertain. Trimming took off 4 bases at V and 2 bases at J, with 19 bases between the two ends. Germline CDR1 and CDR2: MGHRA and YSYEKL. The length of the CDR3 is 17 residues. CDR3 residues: CASSPDPLSPSTDTQYF. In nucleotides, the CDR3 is TGCGCCAGCAGCCCCGATCCCCTATCCCCTTCCACAGATACGCAGTATTTT.

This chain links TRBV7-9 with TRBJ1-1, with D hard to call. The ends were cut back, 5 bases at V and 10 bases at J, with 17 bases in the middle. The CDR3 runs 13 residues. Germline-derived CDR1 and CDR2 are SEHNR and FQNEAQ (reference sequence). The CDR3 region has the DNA TGTGCCAGCAGCCACGCCGGGGATGCGGGAGCTTTCTTT. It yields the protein CASSHAGDAGAFF.

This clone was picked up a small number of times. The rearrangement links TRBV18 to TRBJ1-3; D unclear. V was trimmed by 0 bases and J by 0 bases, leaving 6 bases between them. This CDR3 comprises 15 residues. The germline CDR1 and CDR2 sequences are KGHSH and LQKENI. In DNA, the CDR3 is TGTGCCAGCTCACCACCGCGGGGCTCTGGAAACACCATATATTTT. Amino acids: CASSPPRGSGNTIYF. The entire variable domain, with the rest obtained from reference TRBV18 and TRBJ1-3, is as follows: NAGVMQNPRHLVRRRGQEARLRCSPMKGHSHVYWYRQLPEEGLKFMVYLQKENIIDESGMPKERFSAEFPKEGPSILRIQQVVRGDSAAYFCASSPPRGSGNTIYFGEGSWLTVV.

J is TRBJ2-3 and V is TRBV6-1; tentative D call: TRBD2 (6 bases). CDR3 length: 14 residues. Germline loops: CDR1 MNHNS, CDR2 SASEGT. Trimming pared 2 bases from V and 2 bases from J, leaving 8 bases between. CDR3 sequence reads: CASSEWGDTDTQYF. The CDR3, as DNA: TGTGCCAGCAGTGAATGGGGGGACACAGATACGCAGTATTTT.

The CDR3 sequence is CATPGLLSPGELFF. The CDR3 nucleotides are TGTGCCACCCCGGGACTACTAAGCCCCGGGGAGCTGTTTTTT. The gene calls are TRBV6-5 and TRBJ2-2, with 7 bases lining up with TRBD2. Germline CDR1 reads MNHEY; CDR2 reads SVGAGI. J was trimmed by 6 bases and V by 10 bases; bases with no gene match: 11. There are 14 residues in the CDR3.

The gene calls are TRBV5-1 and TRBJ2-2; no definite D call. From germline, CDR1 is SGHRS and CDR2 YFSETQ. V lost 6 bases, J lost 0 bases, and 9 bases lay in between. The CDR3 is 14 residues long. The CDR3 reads CASKTESNTGELFF. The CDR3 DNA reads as TGCGCCAGCAAAACGGAGTCGAACACCGGGGAGCTGTTTTTT.

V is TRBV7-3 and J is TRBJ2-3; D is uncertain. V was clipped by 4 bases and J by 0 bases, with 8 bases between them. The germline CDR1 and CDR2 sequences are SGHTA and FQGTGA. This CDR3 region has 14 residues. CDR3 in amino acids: CASSSIGSTDTQYF. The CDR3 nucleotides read TGTGCCAGCAGCTCGATCGGTAGCACAGATACGCAGTATTTT.

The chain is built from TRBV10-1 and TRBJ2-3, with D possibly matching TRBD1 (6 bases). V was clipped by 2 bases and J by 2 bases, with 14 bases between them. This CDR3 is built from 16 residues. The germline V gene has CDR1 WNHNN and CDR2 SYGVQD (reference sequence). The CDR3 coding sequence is TGCGCCAGCAGTGAGAAACACAGACAGGCCACAGATACGCAGTATTTT. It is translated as CASSEKHRQATDTQYF.

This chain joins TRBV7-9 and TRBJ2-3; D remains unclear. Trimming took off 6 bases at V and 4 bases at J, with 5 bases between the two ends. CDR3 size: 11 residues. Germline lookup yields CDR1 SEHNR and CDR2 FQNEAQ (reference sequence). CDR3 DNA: TGTGCCAGCAGTGCAGCAGATACGCAGTATTTT. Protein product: CASSAADTQYF.

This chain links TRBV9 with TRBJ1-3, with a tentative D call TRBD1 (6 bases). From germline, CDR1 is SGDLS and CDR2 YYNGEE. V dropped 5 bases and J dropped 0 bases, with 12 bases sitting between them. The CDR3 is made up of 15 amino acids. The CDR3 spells CASRNDRISGNTIYF. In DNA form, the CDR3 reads TGTGCCAGCAGGAATGACAGGATCTCTGGAAACACCATATATTTT.

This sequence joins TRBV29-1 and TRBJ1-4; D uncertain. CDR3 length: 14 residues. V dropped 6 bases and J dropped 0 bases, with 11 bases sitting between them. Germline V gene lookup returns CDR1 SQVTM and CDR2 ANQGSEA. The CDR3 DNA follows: TGCAGCGTACTGACATTAGCAACTAATGAAAAACTGTTTTTT. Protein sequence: CSVLTLATNEKLFF.

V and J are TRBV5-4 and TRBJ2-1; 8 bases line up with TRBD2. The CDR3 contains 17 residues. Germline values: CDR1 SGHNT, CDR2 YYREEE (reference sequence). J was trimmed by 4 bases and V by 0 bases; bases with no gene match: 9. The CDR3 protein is CASSLGSAGGKYNEQFF. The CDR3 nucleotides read TGTGCCAGCAGCTTGGGGTCGGCGGGAGGAAAATACAATGAGCAGTTCTTC. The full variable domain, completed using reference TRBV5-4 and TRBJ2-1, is ETGVTQSPTHLIKTRGQQVTLRCSSQSGHNTVSWYQQALGQGPQFIFQYYREEENGRGNFPPRFSGLQFPNYSSELNVNALELDDSALYLCASSLGSAGGKYNEQFFGPGTRLTVL.

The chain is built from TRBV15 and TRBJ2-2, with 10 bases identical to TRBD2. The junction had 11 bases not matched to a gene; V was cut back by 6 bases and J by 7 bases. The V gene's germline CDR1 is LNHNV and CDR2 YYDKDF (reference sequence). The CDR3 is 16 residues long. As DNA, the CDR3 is TGTGCCACCAGTGGACTAGCGGATACACTGGGCGGGGAGCTGTTTTTT. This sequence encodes CATSGLADTLGGELFF.